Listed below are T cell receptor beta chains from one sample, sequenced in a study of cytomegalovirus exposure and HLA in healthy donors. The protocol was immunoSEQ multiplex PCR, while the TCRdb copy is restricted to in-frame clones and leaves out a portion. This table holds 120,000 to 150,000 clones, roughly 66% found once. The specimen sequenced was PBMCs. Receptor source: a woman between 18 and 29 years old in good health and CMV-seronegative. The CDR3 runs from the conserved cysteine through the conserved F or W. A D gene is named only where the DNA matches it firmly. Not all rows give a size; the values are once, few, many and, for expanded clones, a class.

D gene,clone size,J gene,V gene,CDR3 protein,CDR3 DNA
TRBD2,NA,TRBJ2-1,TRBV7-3,CASGGGSYNEQFF,TGTGCCAGCGGGGGGGGCTCCTACAATGAGCAGTTCTTC
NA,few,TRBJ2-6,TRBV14,CASSQHEGWLRGGANVLTF,TGTGCCAGCAGCCAACACGAGGGTTGGCTTCGGGGTGGGGCCAACGTCCTGACTTTC
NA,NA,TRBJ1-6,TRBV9,CASSETTRPNSPLHF,TGTGCCAGCAGCGAAACGACACGGCCGAATTCACCCCTCCACTTT
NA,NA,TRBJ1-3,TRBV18,CASSPGAGPSSGNTIYF,TGTGCCAGCTCACCAGGGGCAGGGCCATCCTCTGGAAACACCATATATTTT
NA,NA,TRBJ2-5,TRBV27,CASSLSHRETQYF,TGTGCCAGCAGTTTGTCGCACCGGGAGACCCAGTACTTC
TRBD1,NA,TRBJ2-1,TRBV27,CASSFRWDRYNEQFF,TGTGCCAGCAGTTTTCGGTGGGACAGGTACAATGAGCAGTTCTTC
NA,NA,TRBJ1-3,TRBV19,CASRAPRQGLPGGNTIYF,TGTGCCAGTAGGGCCCCGAGGCAGGGACTTCCTGGAGGAAACACCATATATTTT
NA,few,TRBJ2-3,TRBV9,CASNPLQATDTQYF,TGTGCCAGCAACCCACTTCAGGCCACAGATACGCAGTATTTT
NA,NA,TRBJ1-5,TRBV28,CASSTYSNQPQHF,TGTGCCAGCAGTACATATAGCAATCAGCCCCAGCATTTT
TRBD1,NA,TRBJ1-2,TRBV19,CASSLETGGHGYTF,TGTGCCAGTAGCCTAGAGACAGGGGGCCATGGCTACACCTTC
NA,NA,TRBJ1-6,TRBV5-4,CASSSRTAHNSPLHF,TGTGCCAGCAGTTCCAGGACAGCGCATAATTCACCCCTCCACTTT
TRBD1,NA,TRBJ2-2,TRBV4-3,CASSQPGQGAGELFF,TGCGCCAGCAGCCAGCCGGGACAGGGGGCCGGGGAGCTGTTTTTT
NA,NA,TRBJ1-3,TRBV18,CASSPVQEGINTIYF,TGTGCCAGCTCACCTGTACAGGAAGGGATCAACACCATATATTTT
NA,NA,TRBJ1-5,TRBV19,CASSMSVSNQPQHF,TGTGCCAGTAGTATGTCGGTTAGCAATCAGCCCCAGCATTTT
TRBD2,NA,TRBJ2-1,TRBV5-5,CASSLLLAGGIHEQFF,TGTGCCAGCAGCTTACTCCTAGCGGGAGGCATACATGAGCAGTTCTTC
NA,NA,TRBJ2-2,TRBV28,CAEGNRDHGELFF,TGTGCCGAGGGAAACAGGGATCACGGGGAGCTGTTTTTT
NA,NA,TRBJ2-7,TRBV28,CASSFLGTNYEQYF,TGTGCCAGCAGTTTTTTGGGGACAAACTACGAGCAGTACTTC
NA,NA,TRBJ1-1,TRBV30,CAWSVDRRWAFF,TGTGCCTGGAGCGTTGACAGGCGTTGGGCTTTCTTT
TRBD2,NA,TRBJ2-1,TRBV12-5,CASAIGLAIDNEQFF,TGTGCTAGTGCTATCGGACTAGCGATAGACAATGAGCAGTTCTTC
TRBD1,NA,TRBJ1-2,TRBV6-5,CASSLRGQFYGYTF,TGTGCCAGCTCCCTAAGGGGACAGTTTTATGGCTACACCTTC
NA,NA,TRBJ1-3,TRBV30,CAWSGASGNTIYF,TGTGCCTGGAGTGGAGCGTCTGGAAACACCATATATTTT
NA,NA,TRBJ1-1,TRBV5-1,CASSFGSPRGESFF,TGCGCCAGCAGTTTTGGGTCGCCCAGGGGTGAGTCTTTCTTT
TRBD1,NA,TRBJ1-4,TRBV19,CASSSTGAINEKLFF,TGTGCCAGTAGTTCCACAGGGGCGATTAATGAAAAACTGTTTTTT
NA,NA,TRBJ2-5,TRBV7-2,CASSLVAADQETQYF,TGTGCCAGCAGCTTAGTAGCGGCAGACCAAGAGACCCAGTACTTC
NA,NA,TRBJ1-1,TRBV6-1,CASSEFGPGPEAFF,TGTGCCAGCAGTGAATTCGGTCCAGGCCCTGAAGCTTTCTTT
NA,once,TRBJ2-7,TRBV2,CASRGPDFTAYEQYF,TGTGCCAGCAGAGGGCCGGACTTCACCGCCTACGAGCAGTACTTC
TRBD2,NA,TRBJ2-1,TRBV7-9,CASSLAREGNEQFF,TGTGCCAGCAGCTTGGCTAGGGAGGGCAATGAGCAGTTCTTC
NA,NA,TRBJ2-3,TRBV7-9,CASSSTRRVSADTQYF,TGTGCCAGCAGCTCAACTAGGAGGGTGAGCGCAGATACGCAGTATTTT
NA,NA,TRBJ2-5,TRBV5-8,CASSLLILGWEETQYF,TGTGCCAGCAGCTTACTAATACTGGGTTGGGAAGAGACCCAGTACTTC
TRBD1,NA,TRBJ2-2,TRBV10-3,CAISEGRGHDTGELFF,TGTGCCATCAGTGAGGGCAGGGGGCATGACACCGGGGAGCTGTTTTTT
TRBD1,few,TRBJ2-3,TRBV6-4,CASSPQGGTDTQYF,TGTGCCAGCAGCCCCCAGGGGGGCACAGATACGCAGTATTTT
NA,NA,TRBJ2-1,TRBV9,CASSAQRGNNEQFF,TGTGCCAGCAGCGCTCAACGGGGTAACAATGAGCAGTTCTTC
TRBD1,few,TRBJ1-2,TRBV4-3,CASSHRPTGWFYGYTF,TGCGCCAGCAGCCACAGGCCGACAGGGTGGTTCTATGGCTACACCTTC
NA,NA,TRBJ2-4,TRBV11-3,CASSLVRTDLAKNIQYF,TGTGCCAGCAGCTTAGTACGGACTGACTTAGCCAAAAACATTCAGTACTTC
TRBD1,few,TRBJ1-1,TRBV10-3,CAIREGADTEAFF,TGTGCCATCAGGGAGGGGGCCGACACTGAAGCTTTCTTT
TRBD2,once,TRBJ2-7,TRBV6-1,CASRLGLAEPYEQYF,TGTGCCAGCCGATTGGGACTAGCAGAACCCTACGAGCAGTACTTC
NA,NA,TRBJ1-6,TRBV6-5,CASRPQGFRNSPLHF,TGTGCCAGCAGACCACAGGGATTCCGTAATTCACCCCTCCACTTT
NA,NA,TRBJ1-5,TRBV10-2,CAARTGSDQPQHF,TGCGCCGCGCGAACGGGAAGTGATCAGCCCCAGCATTTT
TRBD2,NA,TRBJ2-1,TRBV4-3,CASSRGVTSGYNEQFF,TGCGCCAGCAGCCGGGGGGTGACTAGCGGCTACAATGAGCAGTTCTTC
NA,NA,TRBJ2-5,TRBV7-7,CASSLGAGQETQYF,TGTGCCAGCAGCTTAGGGGCAGGGCAAGAGACCCAGTACTTC
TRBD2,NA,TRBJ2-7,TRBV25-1,CASSDELAATYEQYF,TGTGCCAGCAGTGACGAACTAGCGGCTACCTACGAGCAGTACTTC
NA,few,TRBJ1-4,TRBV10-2,CASSESEQGREKLFF,TGCGCCAGCAGTGAGTCGGAACAGGGTCGGGAAAAACTGTTTTTT
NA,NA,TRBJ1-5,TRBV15,CATSMPAVREPQHF,TGTGCCACCAGCATGCCCGCCGTTAGAGAGCCCCAGCATTTT
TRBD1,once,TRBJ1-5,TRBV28,CASSLEGTGFQPQHF,TGTGCCAGCAGTTTAGAGGGGACAGGGTTTCAGCCCCAGCATTTT